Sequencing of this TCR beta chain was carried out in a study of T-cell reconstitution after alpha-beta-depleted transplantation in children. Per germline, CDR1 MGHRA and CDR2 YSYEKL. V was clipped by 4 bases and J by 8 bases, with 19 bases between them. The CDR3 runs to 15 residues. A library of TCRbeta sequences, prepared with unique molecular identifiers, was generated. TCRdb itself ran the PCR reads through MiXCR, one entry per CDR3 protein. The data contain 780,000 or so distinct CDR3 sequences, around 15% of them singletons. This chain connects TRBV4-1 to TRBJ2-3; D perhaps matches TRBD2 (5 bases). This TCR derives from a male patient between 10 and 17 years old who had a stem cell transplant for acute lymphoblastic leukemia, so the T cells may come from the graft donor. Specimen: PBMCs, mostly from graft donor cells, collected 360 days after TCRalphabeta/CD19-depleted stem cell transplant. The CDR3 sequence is CASSRTPDGRGTQYF. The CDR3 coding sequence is TGCGCCAGCAGCCGGACCCCGGACGGCCGGGGTACGCAGTATTTT.